A selection of T cell receptor beta chains follows, all from one sample in a study of cytomegalovirus exposure and HLA in healthy donors. Only in-frame clones appear in the TCRdb table, and some are missing; sequencing was by immunoSEQ multiplex PCR. The repertoire includes approximately 130,000 clones, about 81% of them detected once, and 1.5% to 2% sits in the top ten. Sequencing input: PBMCs. The receptors originated from a man aged 35 to 55 in good health and CMV-seronegative. CDR3s include the opening cysteine and the closing phenylalanine or tryptophan. A D gene is named only where the DNA matches it firmly. Clone size is stated in some rows and not others, as once, few, many or a class when expanded.

D gene,V gene,clone size,J gene,CDR3 DNA,CDR3 protein
TRBD1,TRBV6-1,.,TRBJ1-6,TGTGCCATCTGCAGGACAGGGGACAATTCACCCCTCCACTTT,CAICRTGDNSPLHF
.,TRBV2,.,TRBJ2-7,TGTGCCAGCAGTCGAAGGGGGTCCGACGAGCAGTACTTC,CASSRRGSDEQYF
.,TRBV7-2,.,TRBJ2-5,TGTGCCAGCAGCTTAGTGTGGGGCGGAGAGACCCAGTACTTC,CASSLVWGGETQYF
.,TRBV29-1,few,TRBJ2-6,TGCAGCACCACCACAGACGTCGACTCTGGGGCCAACGTCCTGACTTTC,CSTTTDVDSGANVLTF
TRBD1,TRBV5-4,.,TRBJ1-2,TGTGCCAGCACGCAAGGACAGGGCATTAACTATGGCTACACCTTC,CASTQGQGINYGYTF
.,TRBV7-2,.,TRBJ1-4,TGTGCCAGCAGCTTTGGCCCTTCAACTAATGAAAAACTGTTTTTT,CASSFGPSTNEKLFF
TRBD1,TRBV18,.,TRBJ1-1,TGTGCCAGCTCACCGTTCGAAATACAGGGGGGTACTGAAGCTTTCTTT,CASSPFEIQGGTEAFF
.,TRBV5-1,few,TRBJ2-7,TGCGCCAGCAGCTTGGACAGTCCAAGCTCCTACGAGCAGTACTTC,CASSLDSPSSYEQYF
.,TRBV15,.,TRBJ2-7,TGTGCCACCAGCAGAGAAGCTAGCAGCTACGAGCAGTACTTC,CATSREASSYEQYF
.,TRBV5-4,.,TRBJ1-6,TGTGCCAGCAGCTTACAGGGAGAGGTCCCGAATTCACCCCTCCACTTT,CASSLQGEVPNSPLHF
.,TRBV7-9,.,TRBJ1-1,TGTGCCAGCAGCTTGAGCGGACAGCATGAAGCTTTCTTT,CASSLSGQHEAFF
TRBD1,TRBV4-3,.,TRBJ1-2,TGCGCCAGCAGCCAAGGAGGCAGGGGGCGAGGGGATGGCTACACCTTC,CASSQGGRGRGDGYTF
TRBD1,TRBV2,.,TRBJ2-6,TGTGCCAGCAGTCCGGACAGGGGATCTGGGGCCAACGGCCTGACTTTC,CASSPDRGSGANGLTF
.,TRBV10-3,.,TRBJ2-7,TGTGCCATCAGTGCTTTGGGGCTAGAAATTTTTGCCTACGAGCAGTACTTC,CAISALGLEIFAYEQYF
TRBD1,TRBV6-5,.,TRBJ1-1,TGTGCCAGCAGGACAACAGGGGCGAACACTGAAGCTTTCTTT,CASRTTGANTEAFF
TRBD1,TRBV2,few,TRBJ1-1,TGTGCCAGCAGTGGGGGACAGGGGAACACTGAAGCTTTCTTT,CASSGGQGNTEAFF
TRBD1,TRBV4-1,.,TRBJ2-2,TGCGCCAGCAGCCCAGGTCGCGACAGGGCTGACACCGGGGAGCTGTTTTTT,CASSPGRDRADTGELFF
.,TRBV7-2,.,TRBJ1-5,TGTGCCAGCAGCCTTGTCCAGAGCAATCAGCCCCAGCATTTT,CASSLVQSNQPQHF
TRBD2,TRBV6-1,.,TRBJ2-1,TGTGCCAGCAGTTCTAGCGGGGGCCCCTACAATGAGCAGTTCTTC,CASSSSGGPYNEQFF
TRBD1,TRBV29-1,.,TRBJ1-3,TGCAGCGTTGAAGAGGGACAGGGACTGGGAAACACCATATATTTT,CSVEEGQGLGNTIYF
.,TRBV5-6,.,TRBJ2-5,TGTGCCAGCAGCCTCGGGGGAGTGGCGGCCCAGTACTTC,CASSLGGVAAQYF
.,TRBV7-2,.,TRBJ1-1,TGTGCCAGCAGCACATACAGATCAACCGAAGCTTTCTTT,CASSTYRSTEAFF
.,TRBV7-9,.,TRBJ2-7,TGTGCCAGCAGCCCGGTAAACTCCTACGAGCAGTACTTC,CASSPVNSYEQYF
TRBD1,TRBV2,few,TRBJ2-7,TGTGCCAGCAGGTTGGGACAGGGGGCAGGGGAGCAGTACTTC,CASRLGQGAGEQYF
.,TRBV28,once,TRBJ2-7,TGTGCCAGCAGTTTACCAGGTTTCGCCTACGAGCAGTACTTC,CASSLPGFAYEQYF
.,TRBV7-9,.,TRBJ2-3,TGTGCCAGCAGTCCTCGTGGAGACACAGATACGCAGTATTTT,CASSPRGDTDTQYF
TRBD2,TRBV6-4,.,TRBJ2-3,TGTGCCAGCAGTGACGGCGGGGGGGCCGGAGATACGCAGTATTTT,CASSDGGGAGDTQYF
TRBD2,TRBV5-4,.,TRBJ2-5,TGTGCCAGCAGCCCGACTAGCGGGAGTCGTGAGACCCAGTACTTC,CASSPTSGSRETQYF
TRBD1,TRBV30,few,TRBJ1-1,TGTGCCTGGGGCACCGGGACAGGGTTGAACACTGAAGCTTTCTTT,CAWGTGTGLNTEAFF
TRBD2,TRBV10-1,.,TRBJ2-4,TGCGCCAGCAGTGAGGGCTTGGGACTAGCCAAAAACAGTCAGTACTTC,CASSEGLGLAKNSQYF
.,TRBV10-3,.,TRBJ2-3,TGTGCCATTACGGTCTTTGGCACAGATACGCAGTATTTT,CAITVFGTDTQYF
TRBD2,TRBV30,.,TRBJ2-1,TGTGCCGGCCACTCTAGCGGGAGGGCCCATGAGCAGTTCTTC,CAGHSSGRAHEQFF
TRBD2,TRBV7-2,.,TRBJ2-5,TGTGCCAGCAGCCGAAGCGGGAGGGGAGAGACCCAGTACTTC,CASSRSGRGETQYF
TRBD2,TRBV28,.,TRBJ2-1,TGTGCCAGCAGTCTCCGTAGCGGGAGGGACTACAATGAGCAGTTCTTC,CASSLRSGRDYNEQFF
.,TRBV19,.,TRBJ1-1,TGTGCCAGTACCCCTACGCGCCCTGAAGCTTTCTTT,CASTPTRPEAFF
TRBD2,TRBV4-1,once,TRBJ2-2,TGCGCCAGCAGCGGCCAGGGAGGGATCACCGGGGAGCTGTTTTTT,CASSGQGGITGELFF
TRBD1,TRBV6-6,.,TRBJ1-4,TGTGCCAGCAGTACCGGACAGGGACAAGAAAAACTGTTTTTT,CASSTGQGQEKLFF
.,TRBV11-2,.,TRBJ1-6,TGTGCCAGCAGCTCCCGGGACTCCCATTCACCCCTCCACTTT,CASSSRDSHSPLHF
TRBD2,TRBV7-2,.,TRBJ2-7,TGTGCCAGCAGCTTGGAACTAGCGCCCCGCTACGAGCAGTACTTC,CASSLELAPRYEQYF
TRBD1,TRBV4-3,few,TRBJ2-7,TGCGCCAGCAGCCACGAGGTAGGACAGGGCAACTACGAGCAGTACTTC,CASSHEVGQGNYEQYF
.,TRBV4-3,.,TRBJ2-7,TGCGCCAGCAGCCAAGATTTATCCTACGAGCAGTACTTC,CASSQDLSYEQYF
TRBD1,TRBV6-5,.,TRBJ1-1,TGTGCCAGCAGTGTCCAGACAGGGGGGAACACTGAAGCTTTCTTT,CASSVQTGGNTEAFF
.,TRBV27,.,TRBJ2-2,TGTGCCAGCAGTTTATGGGGCGCCGGGGAGCTGTTTTTT,CASSLWGAGELFF
.,TRBV6-4,.,TRBJ1-3,TGTGCCAAAGGGTGGCCCCCGCCTCAAGGACAAGCCTCTGGAAACACCATATATTTT,CAKGWPPPQGQASGNTIYF